This T cell receptor beta chain derives from a study of blood T cells in healthy people across ages. General study findings and limits: Nothing was known about donor CMV status, and this possibly confounded expanded clonotype changes.

A second PCR, run for about 7 to 11 cycles, used a sample-barcoded 5' primer plus a J-beta primer mix. In TCRdb, the 5' RACE reads were re-called with MiXCR into one record per CDR3 protein. This table holds roughly 790,000 distinct CDR3 sequences, approximately 39% found once. Looked up from germline, CDR1 is DFQATT and CDR2 is SNEGSKA (reference sequence). The CDR3 loop spans 14 amino acids. Losses at the gene ends were 0 bases for V and 9 bases for J; bases not matched to a gene: 5. Regarding this clonotype: Its antigen is as yet unknown.

The rearrangement links TRBV20-1 to TRBJ1-6, with 7 bases that match TRBD1. Sequenced sample: blood. The sequence was collected from a woman aged 55 to 70 in good health. CDR3 sequence reads: CSARDAAGGSPLHF. The DNA for the CDR3 is TGCAGTGCTAGAGATGCAGCAGGGGGTTCACCCCTCCACTTT.